The next 23 T cell receptor beta chains were all read from a single sample in a study of blood T cell repertoires in COVID-19. Using immunoSEQ multiplex PCR, the repertoire was profiled, and TCRdb retains in-frame clones only, with some absent. The sample shows around 50,000 clones, 89% of them seen only once. The sample consisted of peripheral blood. The receptors stem from a human donor in a cohort sampled during active COVID-19.

V is TRBV27 and J is TRBJ1-1; D is possibly TRBD1 (5 bases). The CDR3 runs to 16 residues. Germline-derived CDR1 and CDR2 are MNHEY and SMNVEV (reference sequence). V shed 3 bases and J shed 1 base, with 15 bases lying between them. This CDR3 is CASSFFPKQANTEAFF. For the CDR3, the DNA is TGTGCCAGCAGTTTTTTTCCCAAACAGGCGAACACTGAAGCTTTCTTT.

This clone occurred once. The rearrangement uses TRBV21-1 and TRBJ1-3. TRBV21-1 is annotated as a pseudogene. The CDR3 covers 21 residues. The CDR3 DNA reads TGTGCCAGCAGCAAAGCGGGGACTAGGCGTTCGAGAAGGGTTTCTGGAAACACCATATATTTT. It specifies CASSKAGTRRSRRVSGNTIYF.

The CDR3 sequence: CSVRAGTGVGGGYNEQFF. CDR3 DNA: TGCAGCGTGCGGGCCGGGACTGGGGTTGGCGGGGGATACAATGAGCAGTTCTTC. J is TRBJ2-1 and V is TRBV29-1; 7 nucleotides match TRBD2. The germline gives CDR1 SQVTM, CDR2 ANQGSEA. V dropped 6 bases and J dropped 4; count of bases not matched to a gene: 21. The CDR3 extends over 18 amino acids.

This clone was seen only once. The sample carries other DNA sequences with the same CDR3. J is TRBJ2-2 and V is TRBV5-1, with 7 bases identical to TRBD1. Germline-derived CDR1 and CDR2 are SGHRS and YFSETQ. This CDR3 region has 15 residues. V lost 4 bases and J lost 1; bases outside the gene matches: 4. CDR3 sequence: CASSPGQVNTGELFF. The CDR3 nucleotides read TGCGCCAGCAGCCCCGGACAGGTGAACACCGGGGAGCTGTTTTTT.

This clone was picked up a small number of times. The chain uses TRBV28 and TRBJ2-7, with D possibly TRBD1 on 6 matching bases. V was trimmed by 3 bases and J by 7 bases, leaving 16 bases between them. Germline V gene lookup returns CDR1 MDHEN and CDR2 SYDVKM. This CDR3 comprises 14 residues. As DNA, the CDR3 is TGTGCCAGCAGTTTGTTCCACCCACAGGGAGAGCAGTACTTC. This codes for CASSLFHPQGEQYF.

The chain is built from TRBV9 and TRBJ1-2; D uncertain. The CDR3 spans 13 residues. Deletions cut 3 bases from V and 5 bases from J, with 11 bases between. The germline V gene has CDR1 SGDLS and CDR2 YYNGEE. Here the CDR3 DNA reads TGTGCCAGCAGCGGATCCGGGGAATATGGCTACACCTTC. Translation: CASSGSGEYGYTF.

V is TRBV10-3 and J is TRBJ2-5; the D gene is possibly TRBD2 (6 bases). Germline loops: CDR1 ENHRY, CDR2 SYGVKD. This CDR3 is built from 15 residues. Between the trimmed V and J ends, which lost 4 bases and 5 bases, there was a span of 17 bases. CDR3 protein: CAISGRHRRGETQYF. DNA for the CDR3: TGTGCCATCAGTGGTCGGCACCGCCGGGGGGAGACCCAGTACTTC.

This clone was observed a few times. J is TRBJ1-5 and V is TRBV27; D might be TRBD1 (5 bases). The germline CDR1 and CDR2 sequences are MNHEY and SMNVEV (reference sequence). Trimming removed 6 bases at V and 7 bases at J, with 19 bases between. The CDR3 consists of 15 residues. CDR3 coding DNA: TGTGCCAGCAGCTATACGTGGGAGGGGAGGCAGCCCCAGCATTTT. Translating it yields CASSYTWEGRQPQHF.

V is TRBV2 and J is TRBJ1-2; D gene unclear. The CDR3 covers 15 residues. Trimming removed 3 bases at V and 1 base at J, with 12 bases between. Germline CDR1 SNHLY, CDR2 FYNNEI. Here the CDR3 DNA reads TGTGCCAGCAGTGAGGATCGACTGCTTAACTATGGCTACACCTTC. It encodes CASSEDRLLNYGYTF.

The rearrangement links TRBV16 to TRBJ1-1; the D is unclear. Trimming took off 3 bases at V and 0 bases at J, with 11 bases between the two ends. Germline CDR1 is KGHSY and CDR2 is FQNENV. This CDR3 is 15 amino acids long. CDR3 in DNA: TGTGCCAGCAGCCAGTGGTACACCATGAACACTGAAGCTTTCTTT. Its protein is CASSQWYTMNTEAFF.

The gene calls are TRBV7-6 and TRBJ1-6, with D maybe TRBD1 (5 bases). V was trimmed by 5 bases and J by 5 bases, leaving 10 bases between them. The CDR3 is 14 residues long. The germline CDR1 and CDR2 sequences are SGHVS and FNYEAQ. CDR3 in amino acids: CASSLRVDNSPLHF. The CDR3 DNA reads TGTGCCAGCAGCCTCAGGGTTGATAATTCACCCCTCCACTTT.

The rearrangement joins TRBV3-1 (or the pseudogene TRBV3-2) to TRBJ2-7; perhaps TRBD1 as D (5 bases). CDR1 LGHDT and CDR2 YNNKEL come from the germline V gene (reference sequence). This CDR3 is 14 amino acids long. V shed 2 bases and J shed 3 bases, with 11 bases lying between them. In DNA form, the CDR3 reads TGTGCCAGCAGCCAACACAGGTCCTACTACGAGCAGTACTTC. The encoded protein is CASSQHRSYYEQYF.

In its sample, this clone was seen once. This chain uses TRBV30 with TRBJ1-5; D is uncertain. Germline V lookup: CDR1 GTSNPN, CDR2 SVGIG (reference sequence). The CDR3 has 14 amino acids. V gave up 0 bases and J gave up 5 bases, with 11 bases separating them. The CDR3 is CAWSVGTSDQPQHF. DNA of the CDR3: TGTGCCTGGAGTGTAGGAACCAGCGATCAGCCCCAGCATTTT.

The V and J genes are TRBV7-8 and TRBJ2-1; no reliable D call. Germline values: CDR1 SGHVS, CDR2 FQNEAQ. V lost 2 bases, J lost 7 bases, and 18 bases lay in between. CDR3 length: 16 amino acids. The CDR3 protein is CASSLLGQPVRNEQFF. The CDR3 coding sequence is TGTGCCAGCAGCTTACTTGGCCAGCCAGTGAGGAATGAGCAGTTCTTC.

The gene calls are TRBV7-2 and TRBJ2-1; D possibly corresponds to TRBD2 (5 bases). V was clipped by 5 bases and J by 5 bases, with 22 bases between them. In germline, CDR1 is SGHTA, CDR2 FQGNSA. There are 17 residues in the CDR3. CDR3 protein: CASSTKSSARGNNEQFF. CDR3 nucleotide sequence: TGTGCCAGCAGCACAAAAAGTAGCGCAAGAGGCAACAATGAGCAGTTCTTC.

This chain joins TRBV4-2 and TRBJ2-3; D may be TRBD2 (5 bases). V lost 0 bases to trimming and J lost 6 bases, with 19 bases between them. This CDR3 is 17 amino acids long. Germline values: CDR1 LGHNA, CDR2 YNFKEQ. CDR3 coding DNA: TGTGCCAGCAGCCAAGAATCTGAAGCGGCCAGTTTTGATACGCAGTATTTT. Its protein is CASSQESEAASFDTQYF.

CDR3 residues: CATGGQGKTYNEQFF. CDR3 bases: TGTGCCACGGGGGGACAGGGGAAGACCTACAATGAGCAGTTCTTC. The chain couples TRBV7-9 to TRBJ2-1, with 10 bases that match TRBD1. V dropped 10 bases and J dropped 2; count of bases not matched to a gene: 8. This CDR3 contains 15 residues. Germline CDR1 is SEHNR and CDR2 is FQNEAQ (reference sequence). Full variable domain (outside the CDR3, taken from reference TRBV7-9 and TRBJ2-1): DTGVSQNPRHKITKRGQNVTFRCDPISEHNRLYWYRQTLGQGPEFLTYFQNEAQLEKSRLLSDRFSAERPKGSFSTLEIQRTEQGDSAMYLCATGGQGKTYNEQFFGPGTRLTVL.

The gene calls are TRBV11-2 and TRBJ2-3; 8 nucleotides agree with TRBD2. The CDR3 length is 15 residues. Trimming took 3 bases from V and 4 from J; bases not matched to a gene: 6. Germline-derived CDR1 and CDR2 are SGHAT and FQNNGV. This CDR3 is CASSLRGVGADTQYF. Written as DNA, the CDR3 is TGTGCCAGCAGCTTGCGGGGGGTGGGAGCAGATACGCAGTATTTT.

The gene calls are TRBV11-2 and TRBJ2-1; 8 bases are shared with TRBD1. Losses at the gene ends were 3 bases for V and 8 bases for J; bases not matched to a gene: 6. Germline V gene data show CDR1 as SGHAT and CDR2 as FQNNGV. The CDR3 sequence is 14 residues long. In DNA, the CDR3 is TGTGCCAGCAGCTTCCCAGGGACAGGTCATGAGCAGTTCTTC. Translated, it gives CASSFPGTGHEQFF.

V is TRBV7-9 and J is TRBJ2-1; TRBD2 matches 10 bases. The CDR3 covers 17 residues. Trimming removed 6 bases from V and 6 bases from J; junction bases left unmatched: 14. Germline values: CDR1 SEHNR, CDR2 FQNEAQ (reference sequence). CDR3: CASRSGTAGLATNEQFF. In nucleotides, the CDR3 is TGTGCCAGCAGGAGTGGGACCGCGGGACTAGCGACCAATGAGCAGTTCTTC.

The V call is TRBV27, the J call TRBJ2-7; 8 nucleotides match TRBD1. With 2 bases clipped from V and 4 bases from J, the junction kept 4 bases outside the gene matches. The CDR3 is made up of 14 amino acids. Germline loops: CDR1 MNHEY, CDR2 SMNVEV (reference sequence). The CDR3 reads CASSLGRGRYEQYF. The DNA for the CDR3 is TGTGCCAGCAGTTTAGGCAGGGGGCGGTACGAGCAGTACTTC.

This chain connects TRBV4-1 to TRBJ2-2; TRBD2 matches at 7 bases. J lost 3 bases, V lost 2 bases, and 3 bases had no gene match. This CDR3 is built from 15 residues. From germline, CDR1 is MGHRA and CDR2 YSYEKL. The DNA of the CDR3 is TGCGCCAGCAGCCAAACTAGCGAGCACACCGGGGAGCTGTTTTTT. Protein: CASSQTSEHTGELFF.

The chain combines TRBV25-1 with TRBJ2-3, with D uncertain. Between the trimmed V and J ends, which lost 8 bases and 2 bases, there was a span of 14 bases. Looked up from germline, CDR1 is MGHDK and CDR2 is SYGVNS. This CDR3 comprises 14 residues. CDR3 in DNA: TGTGCCAGCGCAGACTTCAACCCCACAGATACGCAGTATTTT. Residues: CASADFNPTDTQYF.